This passage covers 29 T cell receptor beta chains from one sample sequenced in a study of identical twins. TCRdb reprocessed the 5' RACE reads with MiXCR, giving one entry per CDR3 protein. The sample contains about 220,000 distinct CDR3 sequences, 6.5% to 8.5% of which appear only once. This same sample was also part of a study on yellow fever vaccine responses in identical twins.

The sequenced sample was memory (CD45RO+) T cells sorted from blood. The source of these receptors is a woman aged 18-35 years in good health.

In this sample, this clonotype turned up a few times. V gene TRBV6-1 combines with J gene TRBJ2-3, with 12 bases aligning to TRBD2. The CDR3 totals 15 residues. Germline CDR1 and CDR2: MNHNS and SASEGT. V trimming: 7 bases; J trimming: 1 base; junction bases outside the gene matches: 3. In DNA, the CDR3 is TGTGCCAGCACTAGACTAGCGGGGGGCACAGATACGCAGTATTTT. Its protein product is CASTRLAGGTDTQYF.

The sample holds a few counts of this clonotype. This chain links TRBV4-3 with TRBJ2-7; TRBD1 aligns across 12 bases. The CDR3 has 18 amino acids. Germline trimming cut 1 base from V and 7 bases from J; bases unmatched to any gene: 14. Germline V CDR1 and CDR2: LGHNA, YSLEER. The CDR3 DNA reads as TGCGCCAGCAGCCAAGCTGCTGGGACAGGGGGCGGAGGGGGGGAGCAGTACTTC. Translating it yields CASSQAAGTGGGGGEQYF.

This clonotype appeared a few times. The chain recombines TRBV7-2 with TRBJ2-5; 8 positions agree with TRBD1. V was pared by 5 bases and J by 2 bases, with 4 bases of the junction left unmatched. CDR3 length equals 14 residues. Germline loops: CDR1 SGHTA, CDR2 FQGNSA. The CDR3 loop reads CASSGRQGQETQYF. The CDR3 bases are TGTGCCAGCAGCGGTCGACAGGGGCAAGAGACCCAGTACTTC.

This clonotype was observed at least ten times. This chain uses TRBV15 with TRBJ2-1, with 9 positions matching TRBD1. The CDR3 runs 18 residues. Per germline, CDR1 LNHNV and CDR2 YYDKDF (reference sequence). Unmatched junction bases numbered 7, after V lost 1 base and J lost 0 bases. This chain's CDR3 is CATSRGQGGISSYNEQFF. Written as DNA, the CDR3 is TGTGCCACCAGCAGAGGACAGGGGGGCATTAGCTCCTACAATGAGCAGTTCTTC.

This clonotype was observed at least ten times. The rearrangement links TRBV29-1 to TRBJ2-7, with D maybe TRBD1 (5 bases). The CDR3 is made up of 13 amino acids. Between the trimmed V and J ends, which lost 4 bases and 0 bases, there was a span of 10 bases. Germline V lookup: CDR1 SQVTM, CDR2 ANQGSEA. CDR3 nucleotides: TGCAGCGTTGTACAGGTCCCCTCCTACGAGCAGTACTTC. It is translated as CSVVQVPSYEQYF.

Many counts were recorded for this clonotype. The chain combines TRBV7-2 with TRBJ1-5, with 7 bases lining up with TRBD1. The CDR3 consists of 13 residues. J gave up 2 bases and V 8 bases, and 3 bases lay outside the gene matches. From germline, CDR1 is SGHTA and CDR2 FQGNSA. The CDR3: CASGTVGNQPQHF. CDR3 sequence (DNA): TGTGCCAGCGGGACAGTGGGCAATCAGCCCCAGCATTTT.

This clonotype was seen at least ten times. This chain connects TRBV5-1 to TRBJ2-3; D is possibly TRBD2 (5 bases). The CDR3 spans 14 residues. V lost 5 bases to trimming and J lost 3 bases, with 13 bases between them. CDR1 and CDR2 (germline): SGHRS, YFSETQ. Here the CDR3 reads CASREVLGTDTQYF. DNA for the CDR3: TGCGCCAGCAGGGAGGTTCTGGGGACAGATACGCAGTATTTT.

The J gene is TRBJ2-3, the V gene TRBV7-2, with TRBD2 as a possible D gene (6 bases). CDR1 SGHTA and CDR2 FQGNSA come from the germline V gene. CDR3 length equals 17 residues. Trimming cost V 5 bases and J 6 bases, with 24 bases left between them. The CDR3 reads CASSRQRSAGLGDTQYF. The CDR3 DNA reads as TGTGCCAGCAGCCGTCAGAGATCGGCGGGATTAGGTGATACGCAGTATTTT.

Worth noting for this clonotype: One end of the junction varies from germline; a read error may be responsible. The genes are TRBV20-1 and TRBJ2-1, with 9 bases that match TRBD2. The CDR3 is 16 residues long. Germline values: CDR1 DFQATT, CDR2 SNEGSKA (reference sequence). CDR3 loop: CCARGKAGGRDNEQFF. CDR3 nucleotides: TGCTGTGCTAGAGGAAAAGCGGGAGGCCGCGACAATGAGCAGTTCTTC.

This clonotype has ten or more counts. The chain joins TRBV7-9 to TRBJ2-1, with D possibly TRBD1 on 5 matching bases. Germline values: CDR1 SEHNR, CDR2 FQNEAQ (reference sequence). The V end lost 1 base, the J end lost 3 bases, and 7 bases lay between the germline ends. The CDR3 sequence is 14 residues long. In nucleotides, the CDR3 is TGTGCCAGCAGCTTAGGGGGCAACTACAATGAGCAGTTCTTC. Encoded protein: CASSLGGNYNEQFF.

V gene TRBV5-6 combines with J gene TRBJ2-5; 7 bases map to TRBD2. The germline V gene has CDR1 SGHDT and CDR2 YYEEEE. This CDR3 region has 14 residues. The V gene end was trimmed by 1 base and the J gene end by 1 base; junction bases not matched to a gene: 1. CDR3 region: CASSLWGGQETQYF. The CDR3 DNA follows: TGTGCCAGCAGCTTGTGGGGGGGCCAAGAGACCCAGTACTTC. Full variable domain (rest looked up from reference TRBV5-6 and TRBJ2-5): DAGVTQSPTHLIKTRGQQVTLRCSPKSGHDTVSWYQQALGQGPQFIFQYYEEEERQRGNFPDRFSGHQFPNYSSELNVNALLLGDSALYLCASSLWGGQETQYFGPGTRLLVL.

This clonotype was found a few times. The chain is built from TRBV28 and TRBJ1-4; the D is unclear. The CDR3 extends over 13 amino acids. Per germline, CDR1 MDHEN and CDR2 SYDVKM. Deletions cut 7 bases from V and 7 bases from J, with 13 bases between. The CDR3 is CASNRPGGEKLFF. CDR3 DNA: TGTGCCAGCAATCGGCCCGGTGGTGAAAAACTGTTTTTT. Full variable domain (rest looked up from reference TRBV28 and TRBJ1-4): DVKVTQSSRYLVKRTGEKVFLECVQDMDHENMFWYRQDPGLGLRLIYFSYDVKMKEKGDIPEGYSVSREKKERFSLILESASTNQTSMYLCASNRPGGEKLFFGSGTQLSVL.

For this clonotype: A read error may explain this, as a much larger clone is one base away. The rearrangement links TRBV29-1 to TRBJ2-1; D gene unclear. There are 13 residues in the CDR3. CDR1 SQVTM and CDR2 ANQGSEA come from the germline V gene. CDR3 residues: CSVEASSYSEQFF. The CDR3 DNA is TGCAGCGTCGAGGCCTCCTCCTACAGTGAGCAGTTCTTC.

The CDR3: CASSLGTRKNIQYF. The DNA for the CDR3 is TGTGCCAGCAGCCTCGGGACTAGGAAGAACATTCAGTACTTC. The J gene is TRBJ2-4, the V gene TRBV3-1; the match to TRBD2 covers 8 bases. The CDR3 has 14 amino acids. Germline values: CDR1 LGHDT, CDR2 YNNKEL (reference sequence). The trim removed 4 bases at V and 7 bases at J, leaving 6 bases unmatched. The full variable domain, in which reference TRBV3-1 and TRBJ2-4 provide the parts outside the CDR3, is DTAVSQTPKYLVTQMGNDKSIKCEQNLGHDTMYWYKQDSKKFLKIMFSYNNKELIINETVPNRFSPKSPDKAHLNLHINSLELGDSAVYFCASSLGTRKNIQYFGAGTRLSVL.

This clonotype was seen many times. J is TRBJ2-7 and V is TRBV12-3 or TRBV12-4, with TRBD2 matching 7 bases. There are 15 residues in the CDR3. The J segment lost 5 bases and the V segment lost 5 bases, leaving 12 bases of the junction unmatched. In nucleotides, the CDR3 is TGTGCCAGCAGTGACCCTACCGGGGGGAAGGACGAGCAGTACTTC. Translated, it gives CASSDPTGGKDEQYF.

In this sample, this clonotype turned up a few times. The chain joins TRBV5-4 to TRBJ2-1, with D maybe TRBD1 (6 bases). Trimming left V 3 bases short and J 0 bases short, with 10 bases between. The CDR3 sequence is 15 residues long. Looked up from germline, CDR1 is SGHNT and CDR2 is YYREEE (reference sequence). The CDR3 bases are TGTGCCAGCAGCTCCCGACAGGCCTCCTACAATGAGCAGTTCTTC. It encodes CASSSRQASYNEQFF.

There are many counts of this clonotype. V and J are TRBV5-1 and TRBJ1-2; maybe TRBD1 (6 bases). The CDR3 length is 14 residues. Between the trimmed V and J ends, which lost 2 bases and 4 bases, there was a span of 12 bases. The germline V gene has CDR1 SGHRS and CDR2 YFSETQ. Here the CDR3 reads CASSLGQSSYGYTF. The CDR3 DNA follows: TGCGCCAGCAGCTTAGGACAGAGCTCCTATGGCTACACCTTC.

In this sample, this clonotype turned up a few times. This chain links TRBV2 with TRBJ1-2, with TRBD1 matching 7 bases. The CDR3 sequence is 14 residues long. Germline V lookup: CDR1 SNHLY, CDR2 FYNNEI. J lost 3 bases, V lost 6 bases, and 7 bases had no gene match. In DNA, the CDR3 is TGTGCCAGCAGAGCCGCCAGGGGGGACTATGGCTACACCTTC. Translating gives CASRAARGDYGYTF.

This clonotype was observed a single time. The chain links TRBV20-1 to TRBJ2-1; TRBD2 aligns across 16 bases. Per the germline V gene, CDR1 is DFQATT and CDR2 is SNEGSKA (reference sequence). This CDR3 is 16 amino acids long. The junction had 7 bases not matched to a gene; V was cut back by 3 bases and J by 8 bases. CDR3 sequence reads: CSASFPGTSGGDEQFF. The CDR3 region has the DNA TGCAGTGCTAGTTTCCCCGGGACTAGCGGGGGGGATGAGCAGTTCTTC.

This clonotype was recorded at least ten times. J is TRBJ1-2 and V is TRBV20-1; D may be TRBD1 (5 bases). The CDR3 sequence is 15 residues long. Germline V gene sequence: CDR1 DFQATT, CDR2 SNEGSKA (reference sequence). V dropped 7 bases and J dropped 2 bases, with 20 bases sitting between them. The CDR3: CSGSEAGDVNYGYTF. CDR3 coding DNA: TGCAGTGGTTCGGAGGCCGGGGACGTAAACTATGGCTACACCTTC.

This clonotype was found a few times. A read error may produce the germline difference seen at one junction end. This chain joins TRBV20-1 and TRBJ2-7; 9 nucleotides align to TRBD1. This CDR3 is built from 22 residues. Germline CDR1 is DFQATT and CDR2 is SNEGSKA (reference sequence). CDR3 loop: CSARSVPGQGSGHELSSYEHYF. The CDR3 nucleotides read TGCAGTGCTAGATCCGTCCCGGGACAGGGAAGCGGGCATGAACTGAGCTCCTACGAGCATTACTTC.

This clonotype was seen repeatedly, ten times or more. This rearrangement joins TRBV24-1 to TRBJ2-7; D call uncertain. CDR3 length: 12 residues. The V end lost 2 bases, the J end lost 7 bases, and 8 bases lay between the germline ends. CDR1 is KGHDR, CDR2 SFDVKD, per germline. The CDR3 sequence: CATSDSSSEQYF. CDR3 in DNA: TGTGCCACCAGTGATTCATCATCAGAGCAGTACTTC.

At least ten counts were recorded for this clonotype. The rearrangement joins TRBV9 to TRBJ1-2; TRBD1 aligns across 8 bases. Germline V gives CDR1 SGDLS, CDR2 YYNGEE. J gave up 10 bases and V 4 bases, and 12 bases lay outside the gene matches. The CDR3 length is 14 residues. The CDR3 spells CASSPRPGQENYTF. Here the CDR3 DNA reads TGTGCCAGCAGCCCCCGCCCGGGACAGGAAAACTACACCTTC.

This clonotype was found a few times. The chain has TRBV7-2 and TRBJ2-1, with D perhaps TRBD1 (5 bases). V lost 10 bases, J lost 1 base, and 20 bases lay in between. From germline, CDR1 is SGHTA and CDR2 FQGNSA. The CDR3 contains 16 residues. The CDR3 coding sequence is TGTGCCACCACCACAGACAGCGCCTCATCCTACAATGAGCAGTTCTTC. Its translation: CATTTDSASSYNEQFF.

The chain combines TRBV18 with TRBJ2-3, with D possibly matching TRBD1 (5 bases). Trimming pared 2 bases from V and 4 bases from J, leaving 10 bases between. Per germline, CDR1 KGHSH and CDR2 LQKENI. The CDR3 totals 14 residues. CDR3 region: CASSPTKGSDTQYF. CDR3 in DNA: TGTGCCAGCTCACCAACCAAGGGGTCAGATACGCAGTATTTT.

The chain carries TRBV27 and TRBJ2-7; D is tentatively TRBD1 or TRBD2 (5 bases each). CDR3 length: 15 residues. Germline values: CDR1 MNHEY, CDR2 SMNVEV (reference sequence). Trimming pared 6 bases from V and 5 bases from J, leaving 20 bases between. The CDR3 reads CASSPRDGRVDEQYF. The CDR3 coding sequence is TGTGCCAGCAGCCCAAGGGACGGCAGGGTGGACGAGCAGTACTTC.

This clonotype was seen a handful of times. This CDR3 reads CASSYYLQETQYF. CDR3 sequence (DNA): TGTGCCAGCAGCTACTACCTCCAAGAGACCCAGTACTTC. This chain joins TRBV11-2 and TRBJ2-5; D remains unclear. V was shortened by 4 bases and J by 1 base, with 7 bases between the two germline ends. Germline V gene lookup returns CDR1 SGHAT and CDR2 FQNNGV. The CDR3 contains 13 residues.

This clonotype was picked up a small number of times. V and J are TRBV2 and TRBJ2-3, with 10 bases fitting TRBD2. With 6 bases clipped from V and 2 bases from J, the junction kept 5 bases outside the gene matches. The V gene's germline CDR1 is SNHLY and CDR2 FYNNEI. The CDR3 contains 15 residues. The CDR3 loop reads CASSFLAGDTDTQYF. CDR3 nucleotide sequence: TGTGCCAGCAGCTTTCTAGCGGGGGACACAGATACGCAGTATTTT.

This rearrangement joins TRBV4-3 to TRBJ1-2, with D unresolved. The CDR3 covers 15 residues. V was pared by 0 bases and J by 1 base, with 9 bases between. Germline V gene data show CDR1 as LGHNA and CDR2 as YSLEER. The chain's CDR3 is CASSQDEMVNYGYTF. The CDR3 DNA reads TGCGCCAGCAGCCAAGATGAGATGGTTAACTATGGCTACACCTTC.